This T cell receptor beta chain comes out of a study of long-term antiretroviral therapy in people with HIV. Runs used v3.0 of the immunoSEQ assay and were done at survey level. Sequencing efforts were directed toward roughly 40,000-55,000 T-cell genomes per sample. The method was immunoSEQ multiplex PCR; TCRdb's version includes in-frame clones alone and lacks a portion of them. The sample carries around 35,000 clones, around 80% recorded once. Remarks on this clone: As yet, its antigen is unknown.

Going into DNA extraction, samples held 1-10 million cryopreserved PBMC. Study-wide results and caveats: Regardless of time point, clones expanded before ART dominated the repertoire.

Germline-derived CDR1 and CDR2 are SNHLY and FYNNEI. The germline V and J ends were trimmed by 7 bases and 0 bases, with 13 bases remaining between them. The CDR3 covers 15 residues. The sequence derives from a woman aged 45-65 years with HIV. V and J are TRBV2 and TRBJ1-5; D is undetermined. The sample in question was unsorted PBMCs, obtained 3.1 years after starting antiretroviral therapy. The CDR3 nucleotides are TGTGCCAGCACCCTAGAGGTCCCTAGCAATCAGCCCCAGCATTTT. Amino acids: CASTLEVPSNQPQHF.